This is a list of T cell receptor beta chains from one sample in a study of cytomegalovirus exposure and HLA in healthy donors. The repertoire was sequenced with immunoSEQ multiplex PCR; TCRdb's copy has only in-frame clones and lacks some. This listing includes about 160,000 clones. The sequencing input was PBMCs. These receptor sequences come from a man between 25 and 39 years old in good health and CMV-seronegative. CDR3s include the opening cysteine and the closing phenylalanine or tryptophan. A D gene is named only where the DNA matches it firmly.

v_gene: TRBV28; j_gene: TRBJ2-1; d_gene: TRBD2; CDR3nt: TGTGCCAGCAGACGAACGGGACTAGCGGGGGGGAGCTCCTACAATGAGCAGTTCTTC; CDR3aa: CASRRTGLAGGSSYNEQFF
v_gene: TRBV7-2; j_gene: TRBJ1-4; d_gene: .; CDR3nt: TGTGCCAGCAGCTCGACAGACCCGGGGGGATATGAAAAACTGTTTTTT; CDR3aa: CASSSTDPGGYEKLFF
v_gene: TRBV10-1; j_gene: TRBJ2-7; d_gene: .; CDR3nt: TGCGCCAGCAGTTCCGGACAGTCCTACGAGCAGTACTTC; CDR3aa: CASSSGQSYEQYF
v_gene: TRBV5-1; j_gene: TRBJ1-4; d_gene: .; CDR3nt: TGCGCCAGCAGCTTGGATTTGGACAAGGGCGAAAAACTGTTTTTT; CDR3aa: CASSLDLDKGEKLFF
v_gene: TRBV23-1; j_gene: TRBJ2-2; d_gene: .; CDR3nt: TGCGCCAGCAGAAACCATACGACCAGGGGGGTGAACACCGGGGAGCTGTTTTTT; CDR3aa: CASRNHTTRGVNTGELFF
v_gene: TRBV7-8; j_gene: TRBJ1-3; d_gene: TRBD1; CDR3nt: TGTGCCAGCAACAGGGGGCAGGGCCGCTCTGGAAACACCATATATTTT; CDR3aa: CASNRGQGRSGNTIYF
v_gene: TRBV5-8; j_gene: TRBJ2-7; d_gene: TRBD2; CDR3nt: TGTGGGGGGGGGTTCAACGAGCAGTACTTC; CDR3aa: CGGGFNEQYF
v_gene: TRBV6-5; j_gene: TRBJ1-2; d_gene: .; CDR3nt: TGTGCCAGCAGTTACTCGGGGGCACCTAACTATGGCTACACCTTC; CDR3aa: CASSYSGAPNYGYTF
v_gene: TRBV6-5; j_gene: TRBJ2-7; d_gene: TRBD2; CDR3nt: TGTGCCAGCAGTTACGCTAGCGGGAGGGTCAGCGAGCAGTACTTC; CDR3aa: CASSYASGRVSEQYF
v_gene: TRBV5-4; j_gene: TRBJ2-7; d_gene: .; CDR3nt: TGTGCCGTACGCTGGCCCCAATCCTACGAGCAGTACTTC; CDR3aa: CAVRWPQSYEQYF
v_gene: TRBV27; j_gene: TRBJ1-5; d_gene: .; CDR3nt: TGTGCCAGCAGTCCGGACAGTAGAAGCAATCAGCCCCAGCATTTT; CDR3aa: CASSPDSRSNQPQHF
v_gene: TRBV7-2; j_gene: TRBJ2-1; d_gene: TRBD2; CDR3nt: TGTGCCAGCAGCATACCCGGCGGGACTAGTCTCCACAATGAGCAGTTCTTC; CDR3aa: CASSIPGGTSLHNEQFF
v_gene: TRBV6-5; j_gene: TRBJ1-2; d_gene: .; CDR3nt: TGTGCCAGCAGTCGCGTACAGGGAGCTGGCTACACCTTC; CDR3aa: CASSRVQGAGYTF
v_gene: TRBV30; j_gene: TRBJ2-5; d_gene: TRBD2; CDR3nt: TGTGCCTGGAGTAAGGGACTACAAGAGACCCAGTACTTC; CDR3aa: CAWSKGLQETQYF
v_gene: TRBV2; j_gene: TRBJ1-3; d_gene: .; CDR3nt: TGTGCCAGCAGGGGGGAGGCTGGAAACACCATATATTTT; CDR3aa: CASRGEAGNTIYF
v_gene: TRBV4-1; j_gene: TRBJ1-5; d_gene: .; CDR3nt: TGCGCCAGCAGCCAAGGTCTAAATCAGCCCCAGCATTTT; CDR3aa: CASSQGLNQPQHF
v_gene: TRBV5-4; j_gene: TRBJ2-1; d_gene: TRBD2; CDR3nt: TGTGCCAGCAGCTTGGGACTAGCGGGAGGGATGTATGAGCAGTTCTTC; CDR3aa: CASSLGLAGGMYEQFF
v_gene: TRBV6-5; j_gene: TRBJ1-2; d_gene: .; CDR3nt: TGTGCCAGCAGTAGCCAGGTGGCCTATGGCTACACCTTC; CDR3aa: CASSSQVAYGYTF
v_gene: TRBV27; j_gene: TRBJ2-7; d_gene: TRBD1; CDR3nt: TGTGCCAGCAGGATTGGGACAGGCTACGAGCAGTACTTC; CDR3aa: CASRIGTGYEQYF
v_gene: TRBV2; j_gene: TRBJ1-4; d_gene: TRBD1; CDR3nt: TGTGCCAGCAGGCCTGACAGGGGTTATGAAAAACTGTTTTTT; CDR3aa: CASRPDRGYEKLFF
v_gene: TRBV21-1; j_gene: TRBJ1-5; d_gene: .; CDR3nt: TGTGCCAGCAGCAAAGATCGGACAGGGGGCCTCTATAGCAATCAGCCCCAGCATTTT; CDR3aa: CASSKDRTGGLYSNQPQHF
v_gene: TRBV4-1; j_gene: TRBJ1-2; d_gene: .; CDR3nt: TGCGCCAGCAGCCAACGACGGACAGCTAGTGGAGGCTACACCTTC; CDR3aa: CASSQRRTASGGYTF
v_gene: TRBV19; j_gene: TRBJ1-1; d_gene: .; CDR3nt: TGTGCCAGTAAATCCCTAATCGGGGGGTTAAACACTGAAGCTTTCTTT; CDR3aa: CASKSLIGGLNTEAFF
v_gene: TRBV11-2; j_gene: TRBJ2-2; d_gene: .; CDR3nt: TGTGCCAGCAGCTTAGATACAGTCGACACCGGGGAGCTGTTTTTT; CDR3aa: CASSLDTVDTGELFF
v_gene: TRBV19; j_gene: TRBJ2-7; d_gene: TRBD2; CDR3nt: TGTGCCAGTAGTTTCGGACTAGCGACCTACGAGCAGTACTTC; CDR3aa: CASSFGLATYEQYF
v_gene: TRBV6-5; j_gene: TRBJ1-1; d_gene: .; CDR3nt: TGTGCCAGCAGTTCGTGGAGAGGCGTACCCGAAGCTTTCTTT; CDR3aa: CASSSWRGVPEAFF
v_gene: TRBV6-1; j_gene: TRBJ1-1; d_gene: TRBD1; CDR3nt: TGTGCCAGCAGCTCGACAGGGTCCATGAACACTGAAGCTTTCTTT; CDR3aa: CASSSTGSMNTEAFF
v_gene: TRBV4-3; j_gene: TRBJ2-3; d_gene: TRBD2; CDR3nt: TGCGCCAGCAGCCAAGATATTGGGACTAGCGGGAGGGATACGCAGTATTTT; CDR3aa: CASSQDIGTSGRDTQYF
v_gene: TRBV19; j_gene: TRBJ2-1; d_gene: TRBD2; CDR3nt: TGTGCCAGTAGTATCAGACGGGAGGTGGATGAGCAGTTCTTC; CDR3aa: CASSIRREVDEQFF
v_gene: TRBV2; j_gene: TRBJ1-1; d_gene: .; CDR3nt: TGTGCCAGCAGACCATTTTTGGGGGGGCCGACAGTAGGAGCTTTCTTT; CDR3aa: CASRPFLGGPTVGAFF
v_gene: TRBV4-1; j_gene: TRBJ2-5; d_gene: TRBD2; CDR3nt: TGCGCCAGCAGCCCAGCCGGGACTAGCTTACAAGAGACCCAGTACTTC; CDR3aa: CASSPAGTSLQETQYF